These 22 T cell receptor beta chains share one sample of origin, sequenced in a study of blood T cell dynamics during melanoma immunotherapy. Indicated time point: pre-treatment baseline. Profiling relied on immunoSEQ multiplex PCR, and the TCRdb table lists in-frame clones only, not all of them. The sample includes under 15,000 clones, less than 85% of them seen just once. Sample: blood, taken from a patient treated with checkpoint blockade. These TCRs come from a human donor with melanoma.

The rearrangement joins TRBV19 to TRBJ1-5, with a possible D match to TRBD1 (6 bases). CDR1 and CDR2 from the germline V gene are LNHDA and SQIVND (reference sequence). Between the trimmed V and J ends, which lost 6 bases and 11 bases, there was a span of 20 bases. This CDR3 is 14 amino acids long. CDR3 sequence (DNA): TGTGCCAGTAGACAAACATCCAGGGGATCAGCCCAGCATTTT. It translates to CASRQTSRGSAQHF.

This chain joins TRBV5-4 and TRBJ2-3, with D uncertain. The CDR3 is made up of 13 amino acids. CDR1 and CDR2 from the germline V gene are SGHNT and YYREEE (reference sequence). Trimming left V 1 base short and J 2 bases short, with 5 bases between. DNA of the CDR3: TGTGCCAGCAGCTTGACTTTCACAGATACGCAGTATTTT. Translating it yields CASSLTFTDTQYF. Full variable domain (rest looked up from reference TRBV5-4 and TRBJ2-3): ETGVTQSPTHLIKTRGQQVTLRCSSQSGHNTVSWYQQALGQGPQFIFQYYREEENGRGNFPPRFSGLQFPNYSSELNVNALELDDSALYLCASSLTFTDTQYFGPGTRLTVL.

The rearrangement joins TRBV19 to TRBJ2-7; 8 bases are a match to TRBD1. The V segment lost 5 bases and the J segment 3 bases; nucleotides outside the gene matches: 6. Germline CDR1 is LNHDA and CDR2 is SQIVND (reference sequence). The CDR3 has 14 amino acids. CDR3 amino acids: CASSRGQDNYEQYF. The CDR3 region has the DNA TGTGCCAGTAGTCGGGGACAGGACAACTACGAGCAGTACTTC.

This chain links TRBV14 with TRBJ2-6, with 8 positions matching TRBD1. The CDR3 is made up of 18 amino acids. Germline assignment: CDR1 SGHDN and CDR2 FVKESK. With 7 bases clipped from V and 0 bases from J, the junction kept 11 bases outside the gene matches. Here the CDR3 DNA reads TGTGCCAGCAAAATCCTGGGGACAGGCGACTCTGGGGCCAACGTCCTGACTTTC. This codes for CASKILGTGDSGANVLTF.

The genes are TRBV15 and TRBJ2-1, with 9 bases lining up with TRBD1. V was pared by 4 bases and J by 5 bases, with 9 bases of the junction left unmatched. The CDR3 length is 16 residues. Germline CDR1 LNHNV, CDR2 YYDKDF (reference sequence). The CDR3 DNA reads TGTGCCACCAGCACACAGGACAGGGGCGGAAACAATGAGCAGTTCTTC. Translated: CATSTQDRGGNNEQFF.

This clone was observed once. The rearrangement links TRBV6-5 to TRBJ1-2, with D unresolved. This CDR3 has 13 amino acids. Trimming pared 10 bases from V and 2 bases from J, leaving 14 bases between. Germline V gives CDR1 MNHEY, CDR2 SVGAGI. The CDR3 DNA reads as TGTGCCACGAGAGAAATGCGGAACTATGGCTACACCTTC. As protein: CATREMRNYGYTF.

This chain uses TRBV20-1 with TRBJ2-1; D unclear. This CDR3 has 10 amino acids. Germline V gene data show CDR1 as DFQATT and CDR2 as SNEGSKA (reference sequence). With 6 bases removed from V and 8 bases from J, the gap between germline ends came to 8 bases. The CDR3 DNA reads TGCAGTGCCTCGCTCGATGAGCAGTTCTTC. Translating it yields CSASLDEQFF.

This clone was counted a single time. The chain uses TRBV7-9 and TRBJ1-5; D remains unclear. The CDR3 totals 14 residues. The germline CDR1 and CDR2 sequences are SEHNR and FQNEAQ (reference sequence). Deletions cut 8 bases from V and 9 bases from J, with 20 bases between. DNA of the CDR3: TGTGCCAGCGACACCACAGCGAACCTGGCGCCCCAGCATTTT. It specifies CASDTTANLAPQHF.

This rearrangement joins TRBV5-4 to TRBJ2-3; 8 bases line up with TRBD2. The CDR3 is 17 amino acids. The V gene end was trimmed by 2 bases and the J gene end by 1 base; junction bases not matched to a gene: 9. Germline assignment: CDR1 SGHNT and CDR2 YYREEE (reference sequence). The CDR3 reads CASSLRSAGAGTDTQYF. CDR3 nucleotides: TGTGCCAGCAGCTTACGATCAGCGGGAGCCGGCACAGATACGCAGTATTTT.

A single count supports this clone. This chain connects TRBV6-5 to TRBJ1-5; TRBD1 matches at 7 bases. Trimming cost V 7 bases and J 9 bases; bases outside gene matches: 6. Germline CDR1 and CDR2: MNHEY and SVGAGI. CDR3 length: 12 residues. CDR3: CASKQGSGPQHF. The CDR3 DNA reads TGTGCCAGCAAACAGGGGTCTGGGCCCCAGCATTTT.

This chain connects TRBV27 to TRBJ2-7; D not resolved. CDR1 is MNHEY and CDR2 is SMNVEV in the germline V gene (reference sequence). The CDR3 covers 13 residues. V lost 6 bases to trimming and J lost 3 bases, with 12 bases between them. As DNA, the CDR3 is TGTGCCAGCAGATCCGCAGGTTACTACGAGCAGTACTTC. It encodes CASRSAGYYEQYF.

There are a few counts of this clone. The chain is built from TRBV6-1 and TRBJ1-5; no clear D. With 4 bases removed from V and 1 base from J, the gap between germline ends came to 8 bases. This CDR3 region has 14 residues. CDR1 is MNHNS and CDR2 is SASEGT in the germline V gene. In DNA form, the CDR3 reads TGTGCCAGCAGTGGATCATTCAGCAATCAGCCCCAGCATTTT. The encoded protein is CASSGSFSNQPQHF.

The rearrangement links TRBV5-6 to TRBJ2-2, with 11 bases fitting TRBD1. The CDR3 is 14 residues long. Germline V gene data show CDR1 as SGHDT and CDR2 as YYEEEE. J lost 7 bases, V lost 4 bases, and 3 bases had no gene match. CDR3 protein: CASSLGQGVGELFF. The CDR3 nucleotides are TGTGCCAGCAGCCTGGGACAGGGGGTCGGGGAGCTGTTTTTT.

This chain links TRBV18 with TRBJ2-7; D is ambiguous. Looked up from germline, CDR1 is KGHSH and CDR2 is LQKENI. V was clipped by 8 bases and J by 4 bases, with 18 bases between them. This CDR3 has 14 residues. The CDR3 sequence: CASLDGIVPYEQYF. CDR3 coding DNA: TGTGCCAGCCTGGACGGAATTGTTCCATACGAGCAGTACTTC.

This chain connects TRBV7-9 to TRBJ2-3, with D unresolved. The V and J ends lost 3 bases and 1 base respectively, with 11 bases between them. The CDR3 length is 15 residues. The germline V gene encodes CDR1 SEHNR and CDR2 FQNEAQ (reference sequence). The CDR3, as DNA: TGTGCCAGCAGCTTCTCTATGGGCCGCACAGATACGCAGTATTTT. Its translation: CASSFSMGRTDTQYF.

V is TRBV14 and J is TRBJ1-1; no clear D gene. Germline V gene data show CDR1 as SGHDN and CDR2 as FVKESK. V lost 3 bases and J 2 bases, leaving 10 bases between the germline ends. This CDR3 has 14 residues. CDR3 in DNA: TGTGCCAGCAGCCATTTTACGGATAACACTGAAGCTTTCTTT. Its protein product is CASSHFTDNTEAFF.

This clone was detected a few times. V is TRBV4-2 and J is TRBJ1-6; tentative D call: TRBD1 (5 bases). Germline V gene lookup returns CDR1 LGHNA and CDR2 YNFKEQ. The CDR3 length is 15 residues. Deletions cut 0 bases from V and 5 bases from J, with 8 bases between. The CDR3: CASSQEGRDNSPLHF. The CDR3 bases are TGTGCCAGCAGCCAAGAAGGCAGGGATAATTCACCCCTCCACTTT.

This clone was found a few times. V usage is TRBV7-9 and J usage is TRBJ2-7, with D possibly TRBD1 on 6 matching bases. This CDR3 contains 16 residues. In germline, CDR1 is SEHNR, CDR2 FQNEAQ (reference sequence). V was pared by 5 bases and J by 4 bases, with 21 bases between. CDR3 in amino acids: CASSIKLGRGLYEQYF. The CDR3 coding sequence is TGTGCCAGCAGCATCAAGCTAGGCAGGGGTTTATACGAGCAGTACTTC.

The CDR3 sequence: CASSLVGSREQYF. CDR3 sequence (DNA): TGTGCCAGCAGCTTAGTGGGGTCCCGCGAGCAGTACTTC. The chain recombines TRBV7-3 with TRBJ2-7; unclear D gene. The germline V gene encodes CDR1 SGHTA and CDR2 FQGTGA. The CDR3 has 13 amino acids. Trimming removed 2 bases from V and 6 bases from J, with 11 bases in between.

The chain joins TRBV5-4 to TRBJ2-4; perhaps D is TRBD1 or TRBD2 (5 bases each). Germline V gene sequence: CDR1 SGHNT, CDR2 YYREEE (reference sequence). Trimming cost V 4 bases and J 0 bases, with 14 bases left between them. The CDR3 loop spans 16 amino acids. The CDR3 DNA reads TGTGCCAGCAGCCCCGGAGTGGGGGTAGCCAAAAACATTCAGTACTTC. Translated, it gives CASSPGVGVAKNIQYF.

The chain carries TRBV11-2 and TRBJ2-1, with TRBD1 matching over 7 bases. Germline lookup yields CDR1 SGHAT and CDR2 FQNNGV. The J segment lost 6 bases and the V segment lost 8 bases, leaving 13 bases of the junction unmatched. The CDR3 extends over 15 amino acids. CDR3 region: CASAPSPGGLNEQFF. CDR3 coding DNA: TGTGCCAGCGCTCCATCTCCAGGGGGTCTCAATGAGCAGTTCTTC.

The gene calls are TRBV28 and TRBJ1-2; 10 positions agree with TRBD1. Germline CDR1 is MDHEN and CDR2 is SYDVKM. The junction had 10 bases not matched to a gene; V was cut back by 4 bases and J by 8 bases. The CDR3 totals 15 residues. CDR3 sequence reads: CASSSYSGTGEGYTF. The CDR3 DNA reads as TGTGCCAGCAGTTCCTACTCCGGGACAGGGGAAGGCTACACCTTC.